This T cell receptor beta chain is from a study of blood T cell repertoires in COVID-19 (TCRdb year 2020). Background for the entire study: Collaborator samples came from the United States, Italy and Spain and covered acute and convalescent phases of COVID-19. The prospective study material was composed of cDNA or gDNA derived from T cells, B-cell-depleted T cells, or PBMCs. Deeply sampled blood TCRbeta repertoires from subjects exposed to, actively infected with, or recovered from COVID-19 were included in the dataset. The repertoires were made available in a free public database intended to serve as a resource for research on the immune response to SARS-CoV-2. Samples came from the ongoing ImmuneRACE study (first 160 participants) plus 1,254 subjects from 6 global collaborators. Nearly every sample came with metadata listing a de-identified subject ID, COVID-19 status, age in years and sex. Where available, HLA class I and class II types were obtained from metadata supplied by the sample provider rather than from assay-based typing.

The CDR3 spans 14 residues, from the cysteine through the phenylalanine. Only the CDR3 DNA is retained, 42 bases long and in frame from the first base. Based on the germline V gene (reference sequence), the CDR1 and CDR2 sequences are LNHDA and SQIVND. V has 4 bases trimmed and J has 0 bases trimmed; junction bases matching no gene number 3. General findings and caveats noted by the study authors: The amount of clinical and demographic metadata varied by source and participant and was provided uncurated.

This clone was counted a single time. Its antigen target is currently unknown. No base quality information exists; no much larger clone differs at one position. Distinct nucleotide sequences in the sample also encode this CDR3. Whole blood was collected in K2EDTA tubes by collaborating institutions according to the institutions' own protocols. For TCRbeta analysis, collaborators shipped samples in one of three forms: frozen whole blood, isolated PBMCs, or DNA extracted from either of those sample types. TCRbeta CDR3 regions were amplified from genomic DNA by means of the immunoSEQ Assay, a bias-controlled multiplex PCR. Regarding the original processing steps: Nucleated cell counts per sample were estimated from amplification of reference gene primers within the assay. Sequence reads were collapsed and filtered to measure the absolute abundance of every unique TCRbeta CDR3 rearrangement. For each sample, productive Simpson clonality was calculated by taking the square root of Simpson's diversity index across productive rearrangements. Entries here come from immuneACCESS through TCRdb and include only in-frame sequences with V and J called. Some clones fail to appear in such tables; in the studies checked, an unresolved V gene covers under half of the shortfall, and the cause of the remainder is unknown. Clonal size and the V and J genes are those of that table, whereas D and trimming came from the DNA. Present in this sample are more than 200,000 clones, 70% to 85% of which were seen just once. The top ten clonotypes cover 4.5% to 5% of the sample.

The source of this sequence is a woman over 75 with active or convalescent COVID-19. In this chain, TRBV19 is recombined with TRBJ2-7, with TRBD1 matching 7 junction bases. The specimen sequenced was peripheral blood. Here is the DNA: TGTGCCAGTAGTAGCAGGGACAGCTCCTACGAGCAGTACTTC. Protein translation: CASSSRDSSYEQYF.